This paragraph reports one T cell receptor beta chain. Its antigen is unknown. These data belong to a study of PD-1 blockade in mismatch repair-deficient tumors. Study context: Enrolled about 2013-2016, patients had progressing, pretreated mismatch repair-deficient cancers of 12 to 13 types. Study observations and caveats: Rapid post-treatment expansion, then contraction, generally preceding radiologic response, marked tumor-resident clones.

Mismatch repair deficiency was confirmed in all patients, by PCR or immunohistochemistry. A few pembrolizumab responders had their TCRs sequenced. Generated by immunoSEQ multiplex PCR, the TCRdb table keeps only in-frame clones and is missing some. This sample yields some 51,000 clones, of which over 70% are seen a single time; about 8.1% belongs to the top ten. The CDR3 is 15 amino acids. Trimming at V came to 4 bases and at J to 3 bases, leaving 6 bases not matched to a gene. Germline values: CDR1 SEHNR, CDR2 FQNEAQ (reference sequence). The source of this sequence is an adult with mismatch repair-deficient cancer. The sample in question was peripheral blood, obtained less than 21 weeks after starting pembrolizumab. This chain joins TRBV7-9 and TRBJ2-7; TRBD2 aligns across 10 bases. Here the CDR3 DNA reads TGTGCCAGCAGCTCAGTTCCTAGCGGGAGCTACGAGCAGTACTTC. Its translation is CASSSVPSGSYEQYF.